This entry lists 12 T cell receptor beta chains sequenced from one sample in a study of blood T cell repertoires in COVID-19. Data came from immunoSEQ multiplex PCR; TCRdb stores just in-frame clones and leaves some out. The sample holds 60,000 or so clones; approximately 90% are singletons and the top ten take less than 2%. Sequenced input: peripheral blood. These receptors came from a human donor in a cohort sampled during active COVID-19.

V gene TRBV14 combines with J gene TRBJ1-1; 9 bases are a match to TRBD1. V gave up 6 bases and J gave up 1 base; unmatched junction bases: 9. Germline V lookup: CDR1 SGHDN, CDR2 FVKESK. This CDR3 region has 16 residues. Here the CDR3 DNA reads TGTGCCAGCAGACGTTTCACAGGGGGCCGGAACACTGAAGCTTTCTTT. Translating gives CASRRFTGGRNTEAFF.

The rearrangement uses TRBV6-5 and TRBJ2-6, with D possibly matching TRBD1 (5 bases). Germline-derived CDR1 and CDR2 are MNHEY and SVGAGI. There are 16 residues in the CDR3. Trimming stripped 3 bases from V and 0 bases from J, with 9 bases between. CDR3 in DNA: TGTGCCAGCAGTTATACAGGAGCCTCTGGGGCCAACGTCCTGACTTTC. This encodes CASSYTGASGANVLTF.

The chain recombines TRBV18 with TRBJ2-7; TRBD2 aligns across 8 bases. Germline trimming cut 3 bases from V and 3 bases from J; bases unmatched to any gene: 7. This CDR3 spans 15 amino acids. Germline CDR1 and CDR2: KGHSH and LQKENI. Written as DNA, the CDR3 is TGTGCCAGCTCACCCTCTGCGGGAGGTTTCTACGAGCAGTACTTC. Its protein is CASSPSAGGFYEQYF.

The chain is built from TRBV13 and TRBJ2-7, with 9 bases fitting TRBD2. Germline CDR1 PRHDT, CDR2 FYEKMQ (reference sequence). The CDR3 covers 14 residues. The V and J ends lost 2 bases and 4 bases, in that order; junction bases with no gene match: 3. The CDR3 coding sequence is TGTGCCAGCAGCTTATCCCTAGCGGGATACGAGCAGTACTTC. Its translation: CASSLSLAGYEQYF. Full variable domain (remainder filled in from reference TRBV13 and TRBJ2-7): AAGVIQSPRHLIKEKRETATLKCYPIPRHDTVYWYQQGPGQDPQFLISFYEKMQSDKGSIPDRFSAQQFSDYHSELNMSSLELGDSALYFCASSLSLAGYEQYFGPGTRLTVT.

The chain has TRBV28 and TRBJ1-5; perhaps TRBD1 as D (5 bases). Deletions cut 2 bases from V and 7 bases from J, with 15 bases between. The CDR3 spans 15 residues. Germline V gene lookup returns CDR1 MDHEN and CDR2 SYDVKM. CDR3 protein: CASSLPYGRGQPQHF. The CDR3 DNA sequence: TGTGCCAGCAGTTTACCCTACGGCCGGGGGCAGCCCCAGCATTTT. The full variable domain, in which reference TRBV28 and TRBJ1-5 provide the parts outside the CDR3, is DVKVTQSSRYLVKRTGEKVFLECVQDMDHENMFWYRQDPGLGLRLIYFSYDVKMKEKGDIPEGYSVSREKKERFSLILESASTNQTSMYLCASSLPYGRGQPQHFGDGTRLSIL.

The chain carries TRBV20-1 and TRBJ2-3, with TRBD2 matching over 7 bases. The V segment lost 3 bases and the J segment 4 bases; nucleotides outside the gene matches: 7. Germline V CDR1 and CDR2: DFQATT, SNEGSKA (reference sequence). There are 14 residues in the CDR3. The CDR3 is CSASLGGSADTQYF. The CDR3 DNA is TGCAGTGCTAGTCTTGGCGGGAGTGCAGATACGCAGTATTTT.

The chain employs TRBV29-1 and TRBJ2-3, with D hard to call. V lost 4 bases and J 0 bases, leaving 5 bases between the germline ends. Looked up from germline, CDR1 is SQVTM and CDR2 is ANQGSEA. The CDR3 is 12 residues long. The CDR3 DNA sequence: TGCAGCGTTGTCGGGAGCACAGATACGCAGTATTTT. Translation: CSVVGSTDTQYF.

The rearrangement joins TRBV28 to TRBJ2-6; 9 bases are shared with TRBD2. The V gene's germline CDR1 is MDHEN and CDR2 SYDVKM. The CDR3 extends over 17 amino acids. The V gene end was trimmed by 6 bases and the J gene end by 6 bases; junction bases not matched to a gene: 12. The DNA for the CDR3 is TGTGCCAGCAGCCCCTTACTAGCGGGCCTGTCGGCCAACGTCCTGACTTTC. Translated: CASSPLLAGLSANVLTF.

This chain uses TRBV9 with TRBJ2-3, with unresolved D. The germline gives CDR1 SGDLS, CDR2 YYNGEE. CDR3 length: 14 amino acids. V shed 3 bases and J shed 4 bases, with 12 bases lying between them. In DNA, the CDR3 is TGTGCCAGCAGCGATGGCGGATCGGCAGATACGCAGTATTTT. Residues: CASSDGGSADTQYF.

The rearrangement joins TRBV7-9 to TRBJ2-3; 8 positions match TRBD2. V lost 0 bases and J lost 5; bases outside the gene matches: 4. The CDR3 contains 15 residues. Germline V gene data show CDR1 as SEHNR and CDR2 as FQNEAQ (reference sequence). The CDR3: CASSLASGMGDTQYF. CDR3 DNA sequence: TGTGCCAGCAGCTTAGCTAGCGGGATGGGAGATACGCAGTATTTT. Complete variable domain (other parts from reference TRBV7-9 and TRBJ2-3): DTGVSQNPRHKITKRGQNVTFRCDPISEHNRLYWYRQTLGQGPEFLTYFQNEAQLEKSRLLSDRFSAERPKGSFSTLEIQRTEQGDSAMYLCASSLASGMGDTQYFGPGTRLTVL.

This chain connects TRBV28 to TRBJ1-5; 11 bases line up with TRBD1. The CDR3 is 16 residues long. The germline V gene encodes CDR1 MDHEN and CDR2 SYDVKM. The trim removed 6 bases at V and 7 bases at J, leaving 11 bases unmatched. The chain's CDR3 is CASRDRGRYGYQPQHF. CDR3 coding DNA: TGTGCCAGCAGGGACAGGGGGCGGTATGGTTACCAGCCCCAGCATTTT.

This chain links TRBV18 with TRBJ2-7, with 7 nucleotides matching TRBD2. The CDR3 runs to 18 residues. From germline, CDR1 is KGHSH and CDR2 LQKENI. With V trimmed by 3 bases and J by 3 bases, 17 bases remained unmatched. This CDR3 is CASSPGGRGFASGYEQYF. The CDR3 DNA reads TGTGCCAGCTCACCGGGTGGGCGAGGGTTCGCTAGCGGCTACGAGCAGTACTTC.